This T cell receptor beta chain is drawn from a study of cytomegalovirus exposure and HLA in healthy donors. On the study more broadly: The 650 to 850 first-cohort repertoires and the approximately 110 validation repertoires shared the same platform, a later analysis reported.

Clones were sequenced by immunoSEQ multiplex PCR, and TCRdb holds only the in-frame ones, with some missing. Here the sample spans 200,000 or so clones, around nine tenths being singletons. Study-level results: While the bulk of TCR sequences proved rare, some public TCRs turned up in many donors.

Per the germline V gene, CDR1 is ENHRY and CDR2 is SYGVKD. This CDR3 contains 15 residues. The junction had 3 bases not matched to a gene; V was cut back by 5 bases and J by 7 bases. Of note for this clone: Its antigen is unknown.

The origin of this receptor is a young woman in good health and CMV-seropositive. Sequencing was done on a sample of PBMCs. This chain uses TRBV10-3 with TRBJ2-1; TRBD2 matches 15 bases. The CDR3 sequence: CAISLGLAGGNEQFF. The CDR3 bases are TGTGCCATCAGTCTTGGACTAGCGGGAGGGAATGAGCAGTTCTTC.